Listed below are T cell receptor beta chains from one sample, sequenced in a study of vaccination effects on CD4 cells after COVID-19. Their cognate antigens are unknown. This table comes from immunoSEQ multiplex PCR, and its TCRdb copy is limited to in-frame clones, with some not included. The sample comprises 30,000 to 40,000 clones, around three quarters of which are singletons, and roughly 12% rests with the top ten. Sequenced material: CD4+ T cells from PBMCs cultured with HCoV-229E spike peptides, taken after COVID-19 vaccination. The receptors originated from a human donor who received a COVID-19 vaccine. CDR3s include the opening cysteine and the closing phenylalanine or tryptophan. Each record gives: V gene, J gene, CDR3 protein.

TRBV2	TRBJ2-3	CASHLGTDTQYF
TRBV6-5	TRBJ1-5	CASSSNFWTGAQHF
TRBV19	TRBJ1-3	CASSILNSGNTIYF
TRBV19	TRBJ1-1	CASSFEGFGRAFF
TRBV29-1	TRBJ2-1	CSVFSRGYNEQFF
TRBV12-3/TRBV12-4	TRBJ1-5	CASSGPNQPQHF
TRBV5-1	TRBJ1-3	CASSALNSDQTGNTIYF
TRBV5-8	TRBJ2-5	CASSLSPGVGEETQYF
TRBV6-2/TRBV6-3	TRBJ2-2	CASSYSGENTGELFF
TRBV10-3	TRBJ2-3	CAISGGQGGTTDTQYF
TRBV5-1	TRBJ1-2	CASSFGGGFNYGYTF
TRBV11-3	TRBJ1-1	CASSFYSNTEAFF
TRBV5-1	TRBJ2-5	CASSPGQGQETQYF
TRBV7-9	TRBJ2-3	CASSFSLRTDTQYF
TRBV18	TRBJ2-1	CASSPGQGTYNEQFF
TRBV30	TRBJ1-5	CAWAQGAGQPQHF
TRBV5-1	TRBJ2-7	CASSENYEQYF
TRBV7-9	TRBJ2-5	CASVREETQYF
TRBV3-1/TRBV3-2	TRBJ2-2	CASSQAASGTTGELFF
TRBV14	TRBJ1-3	CASSQGRGNTIYF
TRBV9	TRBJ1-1	CASSLPPDLVTEAFF
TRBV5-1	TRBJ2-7	CASSSGQGNEQYF
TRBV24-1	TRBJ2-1	CATGAEGYNEQFF
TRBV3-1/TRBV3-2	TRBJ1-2	CASSQAVDYGYTF
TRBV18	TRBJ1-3	CASSPTDDSGNTIYF
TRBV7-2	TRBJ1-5	CASSVWTGDQPQHF
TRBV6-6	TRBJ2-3	CASSYSSTNTDTQYF
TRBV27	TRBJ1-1	CASSGGMNTEAFF
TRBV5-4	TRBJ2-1	CASSTWPSGSDEQFF
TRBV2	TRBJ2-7	CASSEMGSYGEQYF
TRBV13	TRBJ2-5	CASSLFGETQYF